Detailed here is one TCR beta chain. No antigen is known for it. Qualities for individual bases were not recorded, and no much larger clone is one base off. Other DNA sequences in the same sample also yield this CDR3. These data belong to a study of blood T cell repertoires in COVID-19 (dated by TCRdb to between 2020 and 2021). About the full investigation: The collaborator samples originated in the United States, Italy and Spain and spanned the acute and convalescent phases of COVID-19. The material from the prospective study consisted of cDNA or gDNA derived from T cells, B-cell-depleted T cells, or PBMCs. Subjects who had been exposed to COVID-19, were actively infected with it, or had recovered from it provided the deeply sampled blood TCRbeta repertoires that made up the dataset. The repertoires were released in a freely available public database meant as a resource for research on the immune response to SARS-CoV-2. Samples were obtained from the ongoing ImmuneRACE study (first 160 participants) and from 1,000 to 1,500 subjects provided by 6 global collaborators. The sample metadata nearly always contained a de-identified subject ID, COVID-19 status, age in years and sex. Where HLA class I and class II types were available, the types were taken from metadata supplied by the sample provider, not from assay-based typing.

TCRbeta CDR3 regions were amplified from genomic DNA by means of the immunoSEQ Assay, a bias-controlled multiplex PCR. The original methods were these. The number of nucleated cells in each sample was estimated by amplification of reference gene primers within the assay. To quantify the absolute abundance of each unique TCRbeta CDR3 rearrangement, sequence reads were collapsed and filtered. For each sample, productive Simpson clonality was calculated as the square root of Simpson's diversity index over productive rearrangements. In TCRdb, the immuneACCESS table is reduced to in-frame sequences with V and J assigned. These tables do not hold every clone; where another copy was compared, an unresolved V gene accounts for under half, and the others remain unexplained. Clone size and the V and J calls come from that table; the DNA yielded D and trimming. The table for this sample lists about 59,000 clones; around 80% of them were counted only once. Of the sample, roughly 6.9% falls within the top ten clones.

The paper's findings and limits, for the study overall: The quantity of clinical and demographic metadata differed by source and by participant and was supplied without curation.

Counted from cysteine to phenylalanine, this CDR3 has 13 amino acids. The retained sequence is limited to the CDR3, 39 bases, with the frame set at the first base. The germline ends are 7 bases apart after V is trimmed by 3 bases and J by 2 bases. Each collaborating institution followed its own protocols to collect whole blood in K2EDTA tubes. Collaborator samples were shipped for TCRbeta analysis as frozen whole blood, isolated PBMCs, or DNA extracted from either sample type. This TCR was recovered from a man between 60 and 70 years old with acute or convalescent COVID-19. The V and J segments used are TRBV12-3 or TRBV12-4 and TRBJ1-1; too little of a D gene remains to name it. Sequencing used peripheral blood. The sequence in DNA is TGTGCCAGCAGTTTCGGCGGTAACACTGAAGCTTTCTTT. It specifies CASSFGGNTEAFF.